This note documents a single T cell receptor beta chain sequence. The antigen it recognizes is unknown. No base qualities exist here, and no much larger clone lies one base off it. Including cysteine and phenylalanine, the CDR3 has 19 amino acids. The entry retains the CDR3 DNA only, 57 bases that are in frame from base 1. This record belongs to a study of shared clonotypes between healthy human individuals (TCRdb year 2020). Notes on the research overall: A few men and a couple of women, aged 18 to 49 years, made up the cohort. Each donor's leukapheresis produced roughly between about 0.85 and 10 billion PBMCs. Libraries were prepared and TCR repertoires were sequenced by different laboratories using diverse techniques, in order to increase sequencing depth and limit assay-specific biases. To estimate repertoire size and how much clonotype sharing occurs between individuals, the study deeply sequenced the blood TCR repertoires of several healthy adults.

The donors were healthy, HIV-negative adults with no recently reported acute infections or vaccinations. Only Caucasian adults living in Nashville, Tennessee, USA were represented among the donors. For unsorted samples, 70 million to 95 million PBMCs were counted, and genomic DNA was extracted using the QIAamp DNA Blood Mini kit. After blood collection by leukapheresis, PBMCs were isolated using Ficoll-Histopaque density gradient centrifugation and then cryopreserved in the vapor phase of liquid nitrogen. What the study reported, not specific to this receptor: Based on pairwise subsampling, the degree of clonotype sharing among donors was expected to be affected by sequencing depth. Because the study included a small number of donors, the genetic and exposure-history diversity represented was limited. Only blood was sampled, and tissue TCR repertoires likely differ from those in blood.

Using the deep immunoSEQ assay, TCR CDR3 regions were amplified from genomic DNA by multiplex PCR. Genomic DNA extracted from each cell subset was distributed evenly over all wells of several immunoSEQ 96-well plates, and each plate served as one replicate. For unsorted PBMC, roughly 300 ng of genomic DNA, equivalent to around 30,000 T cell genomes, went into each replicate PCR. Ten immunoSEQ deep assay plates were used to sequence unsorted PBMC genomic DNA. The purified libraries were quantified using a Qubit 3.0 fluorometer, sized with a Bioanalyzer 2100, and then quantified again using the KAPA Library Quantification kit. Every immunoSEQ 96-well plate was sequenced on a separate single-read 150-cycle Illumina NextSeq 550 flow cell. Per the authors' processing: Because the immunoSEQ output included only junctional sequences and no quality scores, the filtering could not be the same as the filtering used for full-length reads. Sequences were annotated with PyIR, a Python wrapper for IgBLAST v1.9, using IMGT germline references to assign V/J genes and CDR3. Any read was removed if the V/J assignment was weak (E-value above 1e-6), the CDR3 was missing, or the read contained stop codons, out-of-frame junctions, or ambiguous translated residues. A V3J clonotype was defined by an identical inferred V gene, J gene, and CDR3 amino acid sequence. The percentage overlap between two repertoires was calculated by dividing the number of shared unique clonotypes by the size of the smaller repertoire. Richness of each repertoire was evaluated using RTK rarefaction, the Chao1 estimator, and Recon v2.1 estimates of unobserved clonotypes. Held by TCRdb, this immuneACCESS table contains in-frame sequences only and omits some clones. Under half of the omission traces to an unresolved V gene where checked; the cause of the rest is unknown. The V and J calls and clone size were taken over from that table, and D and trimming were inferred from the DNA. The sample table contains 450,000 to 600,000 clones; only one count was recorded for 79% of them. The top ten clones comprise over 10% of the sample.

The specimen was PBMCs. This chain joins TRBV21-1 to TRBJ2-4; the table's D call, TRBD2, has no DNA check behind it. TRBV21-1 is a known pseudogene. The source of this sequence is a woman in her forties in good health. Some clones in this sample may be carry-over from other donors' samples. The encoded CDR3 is CASSNLNLGLAGAEDIQYF. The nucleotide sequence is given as TGTGCCAGCAGCAACTTAAACCTGGGACTAGCGGGAGCTGAGGACATTCAGTACTTC.